A single sample gave rise to the 10 T cell receptor beta chains below, sequenced in a study of radiation and T cells in renal cell carcinoma. Time point noted: baseline pretreatment blood. The treatment was: 15 Gy SBRT to primary tumor, nephrectomy 4 weeks later. Method: immunoSEQ multiplex PCR; TCRdb's copy keeps in-frame clones and lacks some. Here the sample spans over 120,000 clones, roughly 90% being singletons. Sequencing used blood, obtained from a patient whose treatment included radiotherapy and nephrectomy. These receptors were taken from a woman aged 45-65 years with renal cell carcinoma.

The chain recombines TRBV5-1 with TRBJ2-5; 9 nucleotides align to TRBD2. The CDR3 is made up of 16 amino acids. The V gene end was trimmed by 0 bases and the J gene end by 5 bases; junction bases not matched to a gene: 8. Germline V gene lookup returns CDR1 SGHRS and CDR2 YFSETQ. The chain's CDR3 is CASSLELRGGWETQYF. CDR3 nucleotides: TGCGCCAGCAGCTTGGAGTTGCGGGGGGGCTGGGAGACCCAGTACTTC.

The chain employs TRBV18 and TRBJ2-3; maybe TRBD2 (6 bases). Trimming removed 1 base at V and 1 base at J, with 15 bases between. The germline V gene encodes CDR1 KGHSH and CDR2 LQKENI. The CDR3 has 17 residues. This CDR3 reads CASSPLGRGWGTDTQYF. For the CDR3, the DNA is TGTGCCAGCTCACCACTTGGTCGGGGGTGGGGCACAGATACGCAGTATTTT. Looking up the rest from reference TRBV18 and TRBJ2-3 gives the full variable domain: NAGVMQNPRHLVRRRGQEARLRCSPMKGHSHVYWYRQLPEEGLKFMVYLQKENIIDESGMPKERFSAEFPKEGPSILRIQQVVRGDSAAYFCASSPLGRGWGTDTQYFGPGTRLTVL.

Here the CDR3 reads CASTPGGQGLSYEQYF. The CDR3 bases are TGTGCCAGCACCCCCGGGGGACAGGGATTATCCTACGAGCAGTACTTC. This chain joins TRBV6-4 and TRBJ2-7, with 9 bases lining up with TRBD1. Germline assignment: CDR1 MRHNA and CDR2 SNTAGT. After removal of 7 bases from V and 1 base from J, the junction contained 11 bases not matched to a gene. This CDR3 contains 16 residues.

Here the CDR3 reads CASSTPDYTDTQYF. As DNA, the CDR3 is TGTGCCAGCAGTACCCCGGACTACACAGATACGCAGTATTTT. The rearrangement links TRBV9 to TRBJ2-3; the D gene is possibly TRBD2 (6 bases). This CDR3 is built from 14 residues. The germline V and J ends were trimmed by 5 bases and 2 bases, with 12 bases remaining between them. The germline gives CDR1 SGDLS, CDR2 YYNGEE.

The rearrangement uses TRBV21-1 and TRBJ1-1. TRBV21-1 is flagged as a pseudogene. The CDR3 contains 14 residues. CDR3 in DNA: TGTGCCAGCAGCAAAGCTGGGGGAGGGACTGAAGCTTTCTTT. It specifies CASSKAGGGTEAFF.

The chain uses TRBV5-4 and TRBJ2-1, with TRBD1 identical over 9 bases. From germline, CDR1 is SGHNT and CDR2 YYREEE (reference sequence). Germline trimming cut 10 bases from V and 5 bases from J; bases unmatched to any gene: 10. This CDR3 comprises 14 residues. This CDR3 is CAYTRTGANNEQFF. The CDR3 DNA is TGTGCCTACACCAGGACAGGGGCAAACAATGAGCAGTTCTTC. Filled out from reference TRBV5-4 and TRBJ2-1, the complete variable domain reads ETGVTQSPTHLIKTRGQQVTLRCSSQSGHNTVSWYQQALGQGPQFIFQYYREEENGRGNFPPRFSGLQFPNYSSELNVNALELDDSALYLCAYTRTGANNEQFFGPGTRLTVL.

This clone turned up a few times. The CDR3 sequence is CASSSQTGEETQYF. In DNA form, the CDR3 reads TGTGCCAGCAGCTCCCAGACAGGGGAAGAGACCCAGTACTTC. This chain links TRBV7-2 with TRBJ2-5; 8 positions agree with TRBD1. Germline lookup yields CDR1 SGHTA and CDR2 FQGNSA. CDR3 size: 14 residues. The trim removed 4 bases at V and 3 bases at J, leaving 4 bases unmatched.

V gene TRBV5-5 combines with J gene TRBJ1-4; D call uncertain. Germline CDR1 is SGHKS and CDR2 is YYEKEE (reference sequence). This CDR3 is built from 13 residues. V was trimmed by 1 base and J by 5 bases, leaving 6 bases between them. The CDR3 bases are TGTGCCAGCAGCTTGATCCCGAATGAAAAACTGTTTTTT. The encoded protein is CASSLIPNEKLFF. Full variable domain (remainder filled in from reference TRBV5-5 and TRBJ1-4): DAGVTQSPTHLIKTRGQQVTLRCSPISGHKSVSWYQQVLGQGPQFIFQYYEKEERGRGNFPDRFSARQFPNYSSELNVNALLLGDSALYLCASSLIPNEKLFFGSGTQLSVL.

As to this clone: This specimen includes other DNA sequences encoding the same CDR3. V usage is TRBV5-4 and J usage is TRBJ2-5; D tentatively fits TRBD1 or TRBD2 (5 bases each). V was shortened by 0 bases and J by 1 base, with 7 bases between the two germline ends. The CDR3 runs to 14 residues. Germline CDR1 reads SGHNT; CDR2 reads YYREEE (reference sequence). CDR3 bases: TGTGCCAGCAGCTTGGGAGGGGCCCAAGAGACCCAGTACTTC. It yields the protein CASSLGGAQETQYF.

This clone was picked up one time. V is TRBV7-2 and J is TRBJ1-2; TRBD1 aligns across 9 bases. From germline, CDR1 is SGHTA and CDR2 FQGNSA. The CDR3 runs 14 residues. Trimming cost V 4 bases and J 2 bases; bases outside gene matches: 2. The CDR3, as DNA: TGTGCCAGCAGCTCGGGACAGGGCAACTATGGCTACACCTTC. Protein sequence: CASSSGQGNYGYTF.